The source of this T cell receptor (beta chain) is a study of blood T cell repertoires in COVID-19. The data were produced by immunoSEQ multiplex PCR, yet TCRdb's version contains in-frame clones alone and is incomplete. The sample includes approximately 240,000 clones, around nine tenths of them seen just once. This clone was counted once. V lost 8 bases and J lost 5; bases outside the gene matches: 4. This CDR3 has 13 residues. J is TRBJ2-2 and V is TRBV12-3 or TRBV12-4; 8 positions agree with TRBD2. Material for sequencing was peripheral blood. This TCR was recovered from a woman in her thirties or forties who had recovered from COVID-19. CDR3 protein: CASRPGGTGELFF. DNA for the CDR3: TGTGCCAGCCGACCGGGGGGGACCGGGGAGCTGTTTTTT.